Described below is a single T cell receptor beta chain sequence and its context. Its target is not known. Genomic DNA templated the TCR beta VDJ and CDR3 profiling. One entry per CDR3 protein, called by TCRdb with MiXCR from the reads. The sample gives more than 200,000 distinct CDR3 sequences, almost 50% of which show up once; 15% to 20% is in the top ten. With 0 bases clipped from V and 6 bases from J, the junction kept 6 bases outside the gene matches. The germline V gene has CDR1 KGHSY and CDR2 FQNENV. The CDR3 has 16 amino acids. All sequencing subjects had displayed CD8+CD57+ cell expansion on flow cytometry. The source of the sample is a study of CD8+CD57+ T cells in acquired aplastic anemia. Study-level information: Recorded DNA amounts for sorted CD4+ and CD8+ cells had an average of approximately 3 ug.

Study results and caveats: Twenty-nine CD8+ CDR3 sequences were shared between patients and controls.

The sequence was collected from a human donor with aplastic anemia. This chain uses TRBV16 with TRBJ2-7; 12 nucleotides line up with TRBD1. Sequencing input: sorted CD4+, CD8+, or CD8+CD57+ T cells (not recorded which) from PBMCs. In nucleotides, the CDR3 is TGTGCCAGCAGCCAATCCGGGACAGGGGGCGCGGGCGAGCAGTACTTC. This gives the protein CASSQSGTGGAGEQYF.